Listed below are T cell receptor beta chains from one sample, sequenced in a study of blood T cells in healthy people across ages. TCRdb analysed the 5' RACE reads with MiXCR anew, one entry per CDR3 protein. The data hold about 830,000 distinct CDR3 sequences, with 62% observed a single time. The sequenced sample was blood. The receptors come from a man aged 30 to 39 in good health. Both conserved end residues are part of each CDR3. Fields, in order: J gene, V gene, D gene, clone size, CDR3 protein. A D gene is named only where the DNA matches it firmly. Clone sizes are given selectively: once, few, many, or a class where the clone is expanded.

j_call: TRBJ1-5; v_call: TRBV9; d_call: TRBD1; clone_size: NA; cdr3_aa: CASSPDRDQPQHF
j_call: TRBJ2-5; v_call: TRBV5-1; d_call: NA; clone_size: NA; cdr3_aa: CARSIGTADETQYF
j_call: TRBJ2-7; v_call: TRBV20-1; d_call: NA; clone_size: NA; cdr3_aa: CSARDGQGSYEQYF
j_call: NA; v_call: TRBV7-9; d_call: NA; clone_size: NA; cdr3_aa: CASSLNVATQYF
j_call: TRBJ2-7; v_call: TRBV21-1; d_call: NA; clone_size: NA; cdr3_aa: CASISMRGKRRYEQYF
j_call: NA; v_call: TRBV6-1; d_call: TRBD1; clone_size: NA; cdr3_aa: CASSIDRGIETQYF
j_call: TRBJ2-7; v_call: TRBV24-1; d_call: NA; clone_size: NA; cdr3_aa: CATGRGWYNEQYF
j_call: TRBJ2-3; v_call: TRBV3-1; d_call: NA; clone_size: NA; cdr3_aa: CASSIRGPDTPYF
j_call: TRBJ2-7; v_call: TRBV28; d_call: NA; clone_size: few; cdr3_aa: CASSWGRDEQYF
j_call: TRBJ2-1; v_call: TRBV6-4; d_call: TRBD2; clone_size: once; cdr3_aa: CASSDSIGGTYNEQFF
j_call: TRBJ1-1; v_call: TRBV29-1; d_call: TRBD1; clone_size: NA; cdr3_aa: CSVEGTGGKDTEAFF
j_call: TRBJ2-1; v_call: TRBV25-1; d_call: TRBD2; clone_size: NA; cdr3_aa: CASSEWGSGGFGEQFF
j_call: TRBJ2-3; v_call: TRBV4-3; d_call: NA; clone_size: NA; cdr3_aa: CASSQGSVSSTDTQYF
j_call: TRBJ1-4; v_call: TRBV28; d_call: NA; clone_size: NA; cdr3_aa: CASSLGEQTLNEKLFF
j_call: TRBJ1-1; v_call: TRBV12-3/TRBV12-4; d_call: NA; clone_size: NA; cdr3_aa: CASSYGPGSTEAFF
j_call: TRBJ2-5; v_call: TRBV25-1; d_call: TRBD1; clone_size: NA; cdr3_aa: CASSGHVGQGETQYF
j_call: TRBJ2-3; v_call: TRBV28; d_call: NA; clone_size: NA; cdr3_aa: CASSSPVGGGTDTQYF
j_call: NA; v_call: TRBV7-3; d_call: NA; clone_size: NA; cdr3_aa: CASSSRSVSEGGETQYF
j_call: TRBJ2-6; v_call: TRBV19; d_call: NA; clone_size: NA; cdr3_aa: CASSLWESSGANVLTF
j_call: TRBJ2-7; v_call: TRBV5-1; d_call: NA; clone_size: NA; cdr3_aa: CASSREFSYEQYF
j_call: TRBJ2-3; v_call: TRBV2; d_call: TRBD1; clone_size: NA; cdr3_aa: CASSDPDRSTDTQYF
j_call: TRBJ2-5; v_call: TRBV12-3/TRBV12-4; d_call: TRBD1; clone_size: NA; cdr3_aa: CASSPRTGAPAVAQYF
j_call: TRBJ1-2; v_call: TRBV5-6; d_call: NA; clone_size: NA; cdr3_aa: CASSLEGRSGYGYTF
j_call: TRBJ2-1; v_call: TRBV7-3; d_call: TRBD1; clone_size: NA; cdr3_aa: CASSLGGQGFNEQFF
j_call: TRBJ2-3; v_call: TRBV28; d_call: NA; clone_size: NA; cdr3_aa: CASSLNNGGPDTQYF
j_call: TRBJ2-5; v_call: TRBV4-2; d_call: TRBD2; clone_size: NA; cdr3_aa: CASASGDQETQYF
j_call: TRBJ2-2; v_call: TRBV6-1; d_call: NA; clone_size: NA; cdr3_aa: CASSEGTSTGELFF
j_call: TRBJ1-2; v_call: TRBV19; d_call: NA; clone_size: NA; cdr3_aa: CASSDGLSYGYTF
j_call: TRBJ2-5; v_call: TRBV5-1; d_call: NA; clone_size: NA; cdr3_aa: CASSSRGEEQYF
j_call: TRBJ2-7; v_call: TRBV29-1; d_call: TRBD1; clone_size: NA; cdr3_aa: CSVEESDRGYEQYF
j_call: TRBJ1-1; v_call: TRBV29-1; d_call: TRBD1; clone_size: NA; cdr3_aa: CSVEGRTGQGGITEAFF
j_call: TRBJ2-3; v_call: TRBV6-6; d_call: NA; clone_size: few; cdr3_aa: CASSYSFPASTDTQYF
j_call: NA; v_call: TRBV4-3; d_call: NA; clone_size: NA; cdr3_aa: CASSHWGHGAQETQYF
j_call: TRBJ2-5; v_call: TRBV27; d_call: NA; clone_size: few; cdr3_aa: CASSLRTDGGETQYF
j_call: TRBJ2-1; v_call: TRBV6-4; d_call: TRBD1; clone_size: few; cdr3_aa: CASSDPGQGLNEQFF
j_call: TRBJ2-1; v_call: TRBV3-1; d_call: NA; clone_size: NA; cdr3_aa: CASSQIGSGTSSYNEQFF
j_call: TRBJ2-7; v_call: TRBV12-3/TRBV12-4; d_call: TRBD1; clone_size: NA; cdr3_aa: CASSRRQGSEQYF
j_call: TRBJ1-2; v_call: TRBV6-6; d_call: NA; clone_size: NA; cdr3_aa: CASNQPGQSYGYTF
j_call: NA; v_call: TRBV30; d_call: NA; clone_size: NA; cdr3_aa: CAWSTGAYYEQYF
j_call: TRBJ2-3; v_call: TRBV7-2; d_call: TRBD2; clone_size: few; cdr3_aa: CASSRGASGLVADTQYF
j_call: TRBJ2-1; v_call: TRBV6-5; d_call: TRBD2; clone_size: NA; cdr3_aa: CAGSYRRGGHCEQFF
j_call: TRBJ2-1; v_call: TRBV6-6; d_call: NA; clone_size: NA; cdr3_aa: CASSYEADEQFF
j_call: TRBJ1-2; v_call: TRBV2; d_call: NA; clone_size: once; cdr3_aa: CASSNTANYGYTF
j_call: TRBJ1-1; v_call: TRBV20-1; d_call: NA; clone_size: NA; cdr3_aa: CSARRIVEVHTEAFF
j_call: TRBJ2-1; v_call: TRBV28; d_call: NA; clone_size: NA; cdr3_aa: CASGGNYNEQFF
j_call: TRBJ2-1; v_call: TRBV9; d_call: TRBD1; clone_size: NA; cdr3_aa: CASSVQVDRAVRDEQFF
j_call: TRBJ2-5; v_call: TRBV20-1; d_call: TRBD2; clone_size: NA; cdr3_aa: CSARTSGGQETQYF
j_call: TRBJ1-5; v_call: TRBV20-1; d_call: NA; clone_size: NA; cdr3_aa: CSAKGPTSNQPQHF
j_call: TRBJ2-7; v_call: TRBV27; d_call: TRBD1; clone_size: few; cdr3_aa: CASSLDRDSYEQYF
j_call: TRBJ2-5; v_call: TRBV12-3/TRBV12-4; d_call: NA; clone_size: NA; cdr3_aa: CASSLNVGAGETQYF
j_call: TRBJ1-6; v_call: TRBV5-1; d_call: NA; clone_size: once; cdr3_aa: CASKNAEAQNSPLHF
j_call: TRBJ2-3; v_call: TRBV20-1; d_call: NA; clone_size: few; cdr3_aa: CSPGTARDTQYF
j_call: NA; v_call: TRBV7-2; d_call: TRBD2; clone_size: NA; cdr3_aa: CASSLAGGRNIQYF
j_call: TRBJ2-1; v_call: TRBV11-1; d_call: TRBD2; clone_size: many; cdr3_aa: CASSLLGLAGNSEQFF
j_call: NA; v_call: TRBV20-1; d_call: TRBD2; clone_size: NA; cdr3_aa: CSGTSGGEETQYF
j_call: TRBJ2-3; v_call: TRBV20-1; d_call: NA; clone_size: NA; cdr3_aa: CSARDWVRRDRKADTQYF
j_call: TRBJ2-2; v_call: TRBV27; d_call: TRBD1; clone_size: NA; cdr3_aa: CATQKRGPVSGELFF
j_call: TRBJ2-1; v_call: TRBV9; d_call: NA; clone_size: NA; cdr3_aa: CASSGDDYNEQFF
j_call: NA; v_call: TRBV10-3; d_call: TRBD2; clone_size: NA; cdr3_aa: CAISYGRDPTYEQYF
j_call: TRBJ2-5; v_call: TRBV5-1; d_call: NA; clone_size: once; cdr3_aa: CASSISLREQYF